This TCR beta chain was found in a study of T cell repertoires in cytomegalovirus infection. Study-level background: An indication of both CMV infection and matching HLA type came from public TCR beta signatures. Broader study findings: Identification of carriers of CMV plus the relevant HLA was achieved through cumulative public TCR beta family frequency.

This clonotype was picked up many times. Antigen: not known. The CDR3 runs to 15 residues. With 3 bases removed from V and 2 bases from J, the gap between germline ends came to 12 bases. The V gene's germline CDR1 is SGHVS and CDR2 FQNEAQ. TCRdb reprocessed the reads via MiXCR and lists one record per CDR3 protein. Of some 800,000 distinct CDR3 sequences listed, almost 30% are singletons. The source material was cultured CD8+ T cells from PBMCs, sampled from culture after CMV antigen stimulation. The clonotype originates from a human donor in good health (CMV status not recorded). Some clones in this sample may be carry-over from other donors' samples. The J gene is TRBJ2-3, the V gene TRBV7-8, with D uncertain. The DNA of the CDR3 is TGTGCCAGCAGCTTCCCCGGCCGGATCACAGATACGCAGTATTTT. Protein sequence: CASSFPGRITDTQYF.